What follows are 9 T cell receptor beta chains derived from one specimen sequenced in a study of vaccination and CD4 T cells after COVID-19. These TCRs are of unknown antigen specificity. Treatment indicated: roughly 11-day PBMC culture with coronavirus spike peptide pools or control peptides (ViraFEST assay). Researchers used the Oncomine TCR Beta short-read assay to sequence DNA from cultured CD4+ T cells. TCRdb independently ran MiXCR on the PCR reads; one entry per CDR3 protein. This table has about 8,100 distinct CDR3 sequences, 60% appearing once. The sample consisted of CD4+ T cells from blood, cultured in vitro. These receptors were taken from a human donor who had recovered from COVID-19.

The chain combines TRBV20-1 with TRBJ1-1; D possibly corresponds to TRBD1 (6 bases). CDR1 and CDR2 from the germline V gene are DFQATT and SNEGSKA (reference sequence). The CDR3 consists of 14 residues. Between the trimmed V and J ends, which lost 0 bases and 3 bases, there was a span of 11 bases. In DNA, the CDR3 is TGCAGTGCTAGAGATCTCCAGGGGTACACTGAAGCTTTCTTT. Protein: CSARDLQGYTEAFF.

By share of the sample, this clonotype is medium-sized. The V and J genes are TRBV25-1 and TRBJ2-1; a possible D gene is TRBD2 (6 bases). The CDR3 covers 14 residues. V was pared by 6 bases and J by 3 bases, with 12 bases between. CDR1 is MGHDK and CDR2 is SYGVNS in the germline V gene. For the CDR3, the DNA is TGTGCCAGCAGAGGGACTTTCGGCTACAATGAGCAGTTCTTC. This sequence encodes CASRGTFGYNEQFF. Together with reference TRBV25-1 and TRBJ2-1, the CDR3 gives the full variable domain: EADIYQTPRYLVIGTGKKITLECSQTMGHDKMYWYQQDPGMELHLIHYSYGVNSTEKGDLSSESTVSRIRTEHFPLTLESARPSHTSQYLCASRGTFGYNEQFFGPGTRLTVL.

This clonotype appeared a few times. This rearrangement joins TRBV7-9 to TRBJ1-1; D is possibly TRBD1 (6 bases). V lost 5 bases to trimming and J lost 10 bases, with 14 bases between them. Germline lookup yields CDR1 SEHNR and CDR2 FQNEAQ (reference sequence). This CDR3 region has 12 residues. This CDR3 is CASSRTGRGAFF. In nucleotides, the CDR3 is TGTGCCAGCAGCCGAACAGGGCGCGGAGCTTTCTTT.

There are a few counts of this clonotype. The V gene is TRBV24-1, the J gene TRBJ1-2, with 8 bases matching TRBD1. Germline V gene lookup returns CDR1 KGHDR and CDR2 SFDVKD. Unmatched junction bases numbered 7, after V lost 4 bases and J lost 4 bases. The CDR3 contains 15 residues. The CDR3 nucleotides read TGTGCCACCAGTGAGGGGACAGGACTATCCTATGGCTACACCTTC. Encoded protein: CATSEGTGLSYGYTF.

This clonotype was detected once. The V gene is TRBV19, the J gene TRBJ2-7; D is possibly TRBD1 or TRBD2 (5 bases each). Germline V gene data show CDR1 as LNHDA and CDR2 as SQIVND (reference sequence). V was cut by 1 base and J by 5 bases, with 15 bases left in between. The length of the CDR3 is 15 residues. The CDR3 is CASSIGGTISHEQYF. CDR3 DNA sequence: TGTGCCAGTAGTATAGGGGGGACCATAAGTCACGAGCAGTACTTC.

This clonotype was detected only a few times. The V and J genes are TRBV21-1 and TRBJ1-2; the table gives TRBD1 as D, unverified against the DNA. TRBV21-1 is an annotated pseudogene. There are 13 residues in the CDR3. CDR3 sequence (DNA): TGTGCCAGCAGCAAACGGACAGGCTATGGCTACACCTTC. Its translation is CASSKRTGYGYTF.

V usage is TRBV27 and J usage is TRBJ2-7; TRBD1 or TRBD2 may be the D gene (5 bases each). CDR1 is MNHEY and CDR2 is SMNVEV in the germline V gene (reference sequence). This CDR3 comprises 14 residues. V gave up 5 bases and J gave up 2 bases, with 13 bases separating them. CDR3 DNA: TGTGCCAGCAGTACACTCCGGGACCCCTACGAGCAGTACTTC. It specifies CASSTLRDPYEQYF.

This clonotype has only a few counts. The V call is TRBV20-1, the J call TRBJ1-6, with D possibly matching TRBD1 (5 bases). V was trimmed by 5 bases and J by 3 bases, leaving 14 bases between them. This CDR3 spans 15 amino acids. Germline V gene sequence: CDR1 DFQATT, CDR2 SNEGSKA (reference sequence). As DNA, the CDR3 is TGCAGTGCTGGAACTTCAGGGTTCTATAATTCACCCCTCCACTTT. It codes for CSAGTSGFYNSPLHF.

The gene calls are TRBV20-1 and TRBJ2-7; 9 bases match TRBD1. The trim removed 3 bases at V and 7 bases at J, leaving 7 bases unmatched. Germline V lookup: CDR1 DFQATT, CDR2 SNEGSKA (reference sequence). CDR3 length: 13 residues. The CDR3, as DNA: TGCAGTGCTAGGACAGGGGGGATGAGGGAGCAGTACTTC. Translation gives CSARTGGMREQYF.